This T cell receptor beta chain was sequenced during a study of glioma-infiltrating T cells after dendritic cell vaccination. In the study overall: Autologous tumor lysate was loaded overnight onto monocyte-derived dendritic cells grown seven days with IL-4 and GM-CSF. At biweekly intervals, patients got three intradermal dendritic cell vaccine injections. Notes on the study in general: No direct clonality-survival link was found; a diverse polyclonal response may matter.

The CDR3 is 13 amino acids. CDR1 and CDR2 from the germline V gene are LNHDA and SQIVND (reference sequence). The ends lost 6 bases at V and 5 bases at J; junction bases unmatched: 7. Sequenced by immunoSEQ multiplex PCR; TCRdb stores in-frame clones only, minus some. The sample has just under 100,000 clones, 65% to 85% seen once. The count of this clone is one. Its antigen remains unknown. Time point given: after dendritic cell vaccination, including at tumor progression/relapse. This sequence was found in a human donor with glioblastoma. The sample in question was blood, obtained after dendritic cell vaccination. V gene TRBV19 combines with J gene TRBJ2-7, with TRBD2 matching 7 bases. The CDR3 bases are TGTGCCAGTAGGAAAGCGGGAACCAACGAGCAGTACTTC. Translated, it gives CASRKAGTNEQYF.